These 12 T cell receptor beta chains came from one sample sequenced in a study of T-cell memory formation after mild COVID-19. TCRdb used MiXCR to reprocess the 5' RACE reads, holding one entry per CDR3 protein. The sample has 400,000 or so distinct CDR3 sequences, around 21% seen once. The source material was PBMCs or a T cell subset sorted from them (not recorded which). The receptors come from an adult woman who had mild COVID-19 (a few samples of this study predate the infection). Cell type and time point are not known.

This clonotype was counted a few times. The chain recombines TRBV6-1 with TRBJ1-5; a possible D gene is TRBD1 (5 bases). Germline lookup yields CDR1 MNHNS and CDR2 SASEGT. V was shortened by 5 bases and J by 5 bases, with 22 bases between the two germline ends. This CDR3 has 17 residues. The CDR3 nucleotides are TGTGCCAGCAGTCGACTCTCTACAGGCCCGGGGGATCAGCCCCAGCATTTT. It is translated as CASSRLSTGPGDQPQHF.

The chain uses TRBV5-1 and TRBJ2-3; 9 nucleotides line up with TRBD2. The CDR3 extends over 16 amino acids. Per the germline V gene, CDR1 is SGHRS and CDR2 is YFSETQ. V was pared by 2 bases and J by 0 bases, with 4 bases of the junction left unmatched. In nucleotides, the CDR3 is TGCGCCAGCAGCTTCACGACTAGCGGTAGCACAGATACGCAGTATTTT. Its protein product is CASSFTTSGSTDTQYF.

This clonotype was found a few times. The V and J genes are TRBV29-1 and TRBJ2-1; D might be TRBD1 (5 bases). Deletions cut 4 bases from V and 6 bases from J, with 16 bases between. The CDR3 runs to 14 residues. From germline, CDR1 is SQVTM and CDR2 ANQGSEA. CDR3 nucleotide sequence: TGCAGCGTTGCAAGGGCAGGGTACCGCAATGAGCAGTTCTTC. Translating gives CSVARAGYRNEQFF.

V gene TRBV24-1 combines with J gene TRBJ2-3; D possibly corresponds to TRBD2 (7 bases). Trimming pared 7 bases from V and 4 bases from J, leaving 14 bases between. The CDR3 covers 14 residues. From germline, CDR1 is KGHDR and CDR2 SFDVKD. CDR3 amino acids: CATRKGGQSDTQYF. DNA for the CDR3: TGTGCCACCAGGAAGGGGGGGCAGTCAGATACGCAGTATTTT.

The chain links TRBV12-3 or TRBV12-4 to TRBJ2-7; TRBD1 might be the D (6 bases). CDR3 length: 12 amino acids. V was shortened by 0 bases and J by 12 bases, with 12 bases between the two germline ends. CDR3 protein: CASSLALSGVYF. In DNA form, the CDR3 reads TGTGCCAGCAGTTTAGCGCTCTCAGGGGTGTACTTC.

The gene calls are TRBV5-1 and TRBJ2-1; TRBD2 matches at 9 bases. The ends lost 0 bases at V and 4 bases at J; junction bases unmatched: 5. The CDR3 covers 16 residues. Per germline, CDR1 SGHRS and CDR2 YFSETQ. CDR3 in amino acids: CASSLVSGSYYNEQFF. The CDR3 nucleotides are TGCGCCAGCAGCTTGGTTAGCGGGAGCTATTACAATGAGCAGTTCTTC.

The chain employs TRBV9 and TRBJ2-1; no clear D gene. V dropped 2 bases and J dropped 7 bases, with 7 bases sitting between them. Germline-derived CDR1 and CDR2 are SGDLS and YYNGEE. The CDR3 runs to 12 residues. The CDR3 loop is CASSVQENEQFF. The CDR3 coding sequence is TGTGCCAGCAGCGTCCAGGAAAATGAGCAGTTCTTC.

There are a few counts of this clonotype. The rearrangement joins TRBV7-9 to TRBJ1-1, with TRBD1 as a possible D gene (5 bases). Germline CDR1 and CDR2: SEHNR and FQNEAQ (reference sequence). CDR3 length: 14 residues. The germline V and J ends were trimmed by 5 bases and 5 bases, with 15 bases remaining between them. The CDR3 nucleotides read TGTGCCAGCAGCGCGGCTCCGGGGGGGACTGAAGCTTTCTTT. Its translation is CASSAAPGGTEAFF.

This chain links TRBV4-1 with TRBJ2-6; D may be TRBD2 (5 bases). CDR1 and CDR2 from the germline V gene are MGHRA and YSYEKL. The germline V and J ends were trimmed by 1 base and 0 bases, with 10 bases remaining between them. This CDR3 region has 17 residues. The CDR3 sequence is CASSQVRAFSGANVLTF. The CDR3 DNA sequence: TGCGCCAGCAGCCAAGTGAGGGCATTCTCTGGGGCCAACGTCCTGACTTTC.

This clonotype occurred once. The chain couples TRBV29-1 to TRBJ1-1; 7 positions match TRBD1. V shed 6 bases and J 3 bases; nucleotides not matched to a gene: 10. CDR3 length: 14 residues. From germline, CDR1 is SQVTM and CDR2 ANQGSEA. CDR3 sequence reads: CSVAKGQRDTEAFF. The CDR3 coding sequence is TGCAGCGTGGCAAAGGGACAGAGAGACACTGAAGCTTTCTTT.

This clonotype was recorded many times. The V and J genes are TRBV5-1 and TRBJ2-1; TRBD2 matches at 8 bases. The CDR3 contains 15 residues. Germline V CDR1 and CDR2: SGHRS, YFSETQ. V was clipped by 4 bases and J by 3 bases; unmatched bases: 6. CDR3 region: CASSAAGLVYNEQFF. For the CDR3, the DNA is TGCGCCAGCAGCGCCGCGGGACTAGTCTACAATGAGCAGTTCTTC.

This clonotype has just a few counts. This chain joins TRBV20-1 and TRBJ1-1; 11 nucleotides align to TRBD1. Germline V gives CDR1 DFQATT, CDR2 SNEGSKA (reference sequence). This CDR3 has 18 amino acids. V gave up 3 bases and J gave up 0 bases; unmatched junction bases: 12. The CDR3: CSASAQGRTGGLNTEAFF. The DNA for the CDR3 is TGCAGTGCTAGTGCCCAGGGGCGGACAGGGGGCCTGAACACTGAAGCTTTCTTT.